This section outlines one T cell receptor (beta chain) sequence together with its context. Its antigen is as yet unknown. The data were obtained in a study of CD8+CD57+ T cells in acquired aplastic anemia. Study context: Yields of DNA that came from sorted CD4+ and CD8+ cells averaged roughly 3.2 ug. About 10 million reads were obtained on average for healthy donor CD4+ cells.

The CDR3 extends over 14 amino acids. V was pared by 10 bases and J by 2 bases, with 8 bases of the junction left unmatched. The germline CDR1 and CDR2 sequences are LNHDA and SQIVND (reference sequence). Overall study findings and caveats: Patients and controls shared 25 to 35 CD8+ CDR3 sequences, which appeared highly expressed in patients and within their immunodominant clones. Patients were compared with controls for CD8+ Simpson's diversity, and no significant difference emerged.

Profiling that covered TCR beta VDJ and CDR3 relied on genomic DNA as its template. Each CDR3 protein gets one entry after TCRdb re-called the reads with MiXCR. The sample records about 160,000 distinct CDR3 sequences, about 48% being singletons. V usage is TRBV19 and J usage is TRBJ1-2, with TRBD1 matching over 9 bases. Sequencing used sorted CD4+, CD8+, or CD8+CD57+ T cells (not recorded which) from PBMCs. This TCR derives from a human donor in good health. The CDR3 region has the DNA TGTGCCATTGGGCGCGGACAGGGGAACTATGGCTACACCTTC. Amino acid sequence: CAIGRGQGNYGYTF.